These 18 T cell receptor beta chains were sequenced from one sample in a study of Ad26.COV2.S vaccination and SARS-CoV-2 variants. Clones were sequenced by immunoSEQ multiplex PCR, and TCRdb holds only the in-frame ones, with some missing. The sample lists approximately 420,000 clones; less than 90% were seen once. Treatment described: roughly 19 received Ad26.COV2.S at low or high dose, single or two shots; 5 received placebo; per-sample allocation not given. Repertoires come from day 63 after the first vaccine or placebo injection. Sequenced material: peripheral blood, taken in a trial of Ad26.COV2.S vaccine versus placebo. These receptors came from a person aged 18-60 years who received the Ad26.COV2.S COVID-19 vaccine or a placebo.

The chain employs TRBV6-2 or TRBV6-3 and TRBJ1-4; no definite D call. Trimming removed 0 bases from V and 7 bases from J, with 12 bases in between. This CDR3 has 15 amino acids. Germline-derived CDR1 and CDR2 are MNHEY and SVGEGT. The CDR3 DNA reads as TGTGCCAGCAGTTACTCGGAAGGGTTTGGTGAAAAACTGTTTTTT. Translation gives CASSYSEGFGEKLFF.

V gene TRBV29-1 combines with J gene TRBJ2-1; D might be TRBD1 or TRBD2, each matching 6 bases. The CDR3 loop spans 12 amino acids. CDR1 SQVTM and CDR2 ANQGSEA come from the germline V gene. V was pared by 7 bases and J by 8 bases, with 15 bases between. The CDR3 sequence: CSGIQGGDEQFF. The CDR3 DNA is TGCAGCGGAATACAGGGAGGCGATGAGCAGTTCTTC.

The rearrangement joins TRBV12-3 or TRBV12-4 to TRBJ1-3, with a weak D call TRBD1 (6 bases). Trimming took 6 bases from V and 9 from J, leaving 12 bases between them. The CDR3 is 12 residues long. The CDR3 is CASSPTGATIYF. In DNA form, the CDR3 reads TGTGCCAGCAGCCCCACGGGGGCCACCATATATTTT.

This chain connects TRBV2 to TRBJ1-1; the D is unclear. The CDR3 totals 14 residues. Germline CDR1 reads SNHLY; CDR2 reads FYNNEI. V lost 8 bases, J lost 6 bases, and 19 bases lay in between. The DNA for the CDR3 is TGTGCCAGCCAACCCAGGCTAGCGGGCGCTGAAGCTTTCTTT. The encoded protein is CASQPRLAGAEAFF.

This chain links TRBV7-9 with TRBJ1-6; D is uncertain. The germline V and J ends were trimmed by 5 bases and 0 bases, with 14 bases remaining between them. Germline V lookup: CDR1 SEHNR, CDR2 FQNEAQ (reference sequence). This CDR3 has 17 residues. The CDR3 bases are TGTGCCAGCAGCCCAAGTACAGTTAGCTCCTATAATTCACCCCTCCACTTT. It yields the protein CASSPSTVSSYNSPLHF.

V usage is TRBV14 and J usage is TRBJ1-3; D not certain. CDR3 size: 15 residues. Germline CDR1 reads SGHDN; CDR2 reads FVKESK. V lost 4 bases and J 4 bases, leaving 14 bases between the germline ends. CDR3 DNA: TGTGCCAGCAGCCCCCGTTTCGGCAGCGGAAACACCATATATTTT. Protein: CASSPRFGSGNTIYF.

The gene calls are TRBV11-1 and TRBJ2-1; D remains unclear. The ends were cut back, 2 bases at V and 0 bases at J, with 11 bases in the middle. This CDR3 is 16 amino acids long. Germline V gene data show CDR1 as SGHAT and CDR2 as FQDESV (reference sequence). Written as DNA, the CDR3 is TGTGCCAGCAGCTTACAAGAAGGTAGCTCCTACAATGAGCAGTTCTTC. Translation: CASSLQEGSSYNEQFF. Filled out from reference TRBV11-1 and TRBJ2-1, the complete variable domain reads EAEVAQSPRYKITEKSQAVAFWCDPISGHATLYWYRQILGQGPELLVQFQDESVVDDSQLPKDRFSAERLKGVDSTLKIQPAELGDSAMYLCASSLQEGSSYNEQFFGPGTRLTVL.

The chain joins TRBV14 to TRBJ2-3; no firm D call. The CDR3 runs 13 residues. Germline loops: CDR1 SGHDN, CDR2 FVKESK. Deletions cut 1 base from V and 5 bases from J, with 7 bases between. The CDR3 DNA follows: TGTGCCAGCAGCCAAGTGGAAGGAGATACGCAGTATTTT. Translating gives CASSQVEGDTQYF.

This clone was recorded at least ten times. The chain carries TRBV11-1 and TRBJ2-7, with D maybe TRBD1 (6 bases). Germline CDR1 and CDR2: SGHAT and FQDESV (reference sequence). This CDR3 spans 14 amino acids. V was clipped by 5 bases and J by 6 bases, with 17 bases between them. CDR3 in DNA: TGTGCCAGCAGCGTCGAGGGGGATTCCGGCGAGCAGTACTTC. Translation gives CASSVEGDSGEQYF.

The rearrangement links TRBV6-2 or TRBV6-3 to TRBJ1-5; D may be TRBD1 (5 bases). The V and J ends lost 2 bases and 5 bases respectively, with 16 bases between them. The CDR3 covers 16 residues. Germline CDR1 MNHEY, CDR2 SVGEGT. The CDR3 nucleotides read TGTGCCAGCAGTTACCCGCAGGGAGGAGACTATCAGCCCCAGCATTTT. This gives the protein CASSYPQGGDYQPQHF.

The chain recombines TRBV4-1 with TRBJ2-2; weak D call: TRBD2 (5 bases). V lost 0 bases and J 1 base, leaving 12 bases between the germline ends. This CDR3 comprises 17 residues. Germline V gene data show CDR1 as MGHRA and CDR2 as YSYEKL. The CDR3 sequence: CASSQDRARGNTGELFF. The CDR3 DNA reads TGCGCCAGCAGCCAAGATAGGGCACGGGGGAACACCGGGGAGCTGTTTTTT.

About this clone: The junction departs from germline at one end; a sequencing error may be responsible. This chain uses TRBV5-1 with TRBJ1-5; D is possibly TRBD1 (6 bases). The CDR3 spans 15 residues. Germline CDR1 and CDR2: SGHRS and YFSETQ. The CDR3 loop is CASSLDSHSNQPQHF. CDR3 DNA: TGCGCCAGCAGTTTGGACAGCCATAGCAATCAGCCCCAGCATTTT.

This sequence joins TRBV5-4 and TRBJ2-3; weak D call: TRBD2 (6 bases). CDR1 is SGHNT, CDR2 YYREEE, per germline (reference sequence). V gave up 1 base and J gave up 4 bases, with 10 bases separating them. This CDR3 is 14 amino acids long. This CDR3 is CASSLPSDPDTQYF. DNA of the CDR3: TGTGCCAGCAGCTTGCCTAGCGACCCAGATACGCAGTATTTT.

The chain joins TRBV3-1 (or the pseudogene TRBV3-2) to TRBJ1-4; tentatively, D is TRBD1 (6 bases). V was cut by 3 bases and J by 8 bases, with 13 bases left in between. Per the germline V gene, CDR1 is LGHDT and CDR2 is YNNKEL (reference sequence). This CDR3 is 14 amino acids long. CDR3 residues: CASSHLTGQEKLFF. The CDR3, as DNA: TGTGCCAGCAGCCACCTGACAGGTCAGGAAAAACTGTTTTTT.

The gene calls are TRBV5-1 and TRBJ2-1; TRBD1 matches at 10 bases. The trim removed 3 bases at V and 10 bases at J, leaving 7 bases unmatched. Germline V lookup: CDR1 SGHRS, CDR2 YFSETQ. The CDR3 spans 14 residues. CDR3 bases: TGCGCCAGCAGCTGGGGACAGGGGTCATCCGAGCAGTTCTTC. Amino acid sequence: CASSWGQGSSEQFF.

J is TRBJ2-7 and V is TRBV5-5, with D uncertain. Deletions cut 5 bases from V and 6 bases from J, with 12 bases between. CDR1 SGHKS and CDR2 YYEKEE come from the germline V gene (reference sequence). CDR3 length: 12 amino acids. CDR3 sequence: CASRGGILEQYF. The CDR3, as DNA: TGTGCCAGCAGGGGTGGTATTCTCGAGCAGTACTTC.

The chain recombines TRBV7-6 with TRBJ2-5; tentative D call: TRBD2 (5 bases). Trimming cost V 3 bases and J 2 bases, with 13 bases left between them. The CDR3 spans 15 residues. CDR1 SGHVS and CDR2 FNYEAQ come from the germline V gene. The CDR3 bases are TGTGCCAGCAGCTTTCGGGGTACCCTGCAAGAGACCCAGTACTTC. Protein product: CASSFRGTLQETQYF.

The CDR3 nucleotides are TGTGCCAGTAGTCCCCGGGGCAGGGGGGTCCGGGATACGCAGTATTTT. Its protein product is CASSPRGRGVRDTQYF. This sequence joins TRBV19 and TRBJ2-3; possibly TRBD1 for D (7 bases). The CDR3 is 16 amino acids. V lost 5 bases, J lost 6 bases, and 21 bases lay in between. Per the germline V gene, CDR1 is LNHDA and CDR2 is SQIVND (reference sequence).